The subject of this entry is one TCR beta chain. Its antigen is unidentified. This sample stems from a study of regulatory T cells in long-lasting Graves disease. The time point: persistent/refractory GD, antithyroid drugs over 5 years with positive TRAb. PBMC-derived RNA was used for the TCR library. The study, taken as a whole, reports: When disease was persistent, TRBV28, TRBJ1-2 and TRBJ2-5 were the favored segments.

Building of the TCR beta libraries involved iRepertoire HTBI primers and Arm-PCR of CDR3 regions. TCRdb re-called the multiplex PCR reads through MiXCR, storing one row per CDR3 protein. This sample has 650,000 to 700,000 distinct CDR3 sequences, with 25% to 35% found just once. CDR1 is SEHNR and CDR2 is FQNEAQ in the germline V gene (reference sequence). The CDR3 totals 14 residues. With 5 bases removed from V and 5 bases from J, the gap between germline ends came to 13 bases. The V gene is TRBV7-9, the J gene TRBJ2-1; tentatively, D is TRBD2 (5 bases). The sample in question was peripheral blood mononuclear cells (PBMCs), obtained when the disease was refractory, from a patient treated with antithyroid drugs. The TCR originated in a female donor with Graves disease. CDR3 sequence reads: CASSPGWENNEQFF. For the CDR3, the DNA is TGTGCCAGCAGCCCGGGGTGGGAAAACAATGAGCAGTTCTTC.